The text below deals with one T cell receptor beta chain. This clone's antigen is unknown. Base-call qualities are not available, and no considerably larger clone is one nucleotide away. The data derive from a study of control samples from healthy donors and cancer patients (TCRdb year 2020). The CDR3 runs 15 residues from the cysteine to the phenylalanine. Of all the DNA, just the CDR3 is kept, 45 bases in frame from base 1. V is shortened by 9 bases, J by 6 bases, and the region joining them spans 22 bases. CDR1 and CDR2, per the germline V gene, are ENHRY and SYGVKD. Preparation of the library involved the immunoSEQ multiplex PCR assay. Not all clones reach the TCRdb copy of this immuneACCESS table, which keeps in-frame sequences only. Checked studies attribute under half of the gap to unresolved V genes and leave the rest unexplained. This sample holds around 200,000 clones; approximately 95% were observed only once. Of the sample, roughly 1.5% is held by the ten largest clones.

Rearrangement joined TRBV10-3 to TRBJ2-3, with a tentative D gene TRBD1 over 5 matching bases. This receptor was taken from a man aged 18 to 29 in good health. The specimen was blood. The sequenced DNA: TGTGCCATAACCAAAGCGATAAATAACAGGGATACGCAGTATTTT. This yields the protein CAITKAINNRDTQYF.